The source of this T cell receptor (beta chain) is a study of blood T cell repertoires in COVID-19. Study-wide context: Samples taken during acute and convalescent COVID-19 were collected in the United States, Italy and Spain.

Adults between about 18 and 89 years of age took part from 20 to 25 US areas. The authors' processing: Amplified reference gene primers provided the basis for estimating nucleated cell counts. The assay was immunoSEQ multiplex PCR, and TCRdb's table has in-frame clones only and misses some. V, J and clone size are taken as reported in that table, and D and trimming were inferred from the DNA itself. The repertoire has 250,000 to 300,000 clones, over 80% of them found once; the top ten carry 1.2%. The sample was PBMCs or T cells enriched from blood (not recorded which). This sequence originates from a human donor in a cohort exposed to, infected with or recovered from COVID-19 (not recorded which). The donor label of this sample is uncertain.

CDR3 in DNA: TGTGCCAGCACGGGGAAGGGCGGCAAAAACATTCAGTACTTC. Its protein product is CASTGKGGKNIQYF. The chain employs TRBV6-5 and TRBJ2-4, with D possibly matching TRBD2 (5 bases). The CDR3 totals 14 residues. Per germline, CDR1 MNHEY and CDR2 SVGAGI. Trimming removed 7 bases at V and 3 bases at J, with 13 bases between.